This TCR beta chain was profiled in a study of technical replicates of blood from a handful of donors (dated by TCRdb to about 2017). The receptor library was made with the immunoSEQ multiplex PCR assay. The source is immuneACCESS, and TCRdb retained only in-frame sequences with V and J called. Part of the clones is not carried over; for the studies checked, unresolved V genes explain less than half of this, and the remainder is unexplained. The sample data list some 49,000 clones, and roughly nine tenths of these were observed just once. The leading ten clones occupy around 3.9% of the sample. Concerning this clone: Its antigen remains undetermined. Base quality data are lacking; no much larger clone is found one base away.

The germline ends are 16 bases apart after V is trimmed by 1 base and J by 4 bases. CDR1 and CDR2 were assigned from the germline V gene as SGHTA and FQGNSA. The CDR3 sequence holds 17 residues, the cysteine and phenylalanine included. Of the read, only the CDR3 DNA is kept; its 51 bases are in frame from base 1. This TCR came from a human donor in good health. Some clones in this sample may be carry-over from other donors' samples. Sequencing was done on a sample of PBMCs. The sequence is built from TRBV7-2 and TRBJ2-2; the D gene remains uncertain. CDR3 loop: CASSLVGSAGSTGELFF. The DNA reads as follows: TGTGCCAGCAGCTTAGTTGGTTCGGCAGGCAGCACCGGGGAGCTGTTTTTT.